This entry is about one TCR beta chain. Its antigen remains unknown. This specimen comes from a study of cytomegalovirus exposure and HLA in healthy donors. General study results and limits: TCR beta chains numbering about 160 were designated cytomegalovirus-associated.

This PCR relied on a set of 60 Vbeta primers and 13 Jbeta primers. Some clones are missing from TCRdb's copy, which holds only in-frame ones; the method was immunoSEQ multiplex PCR. This sample lists approximately 110,000 clones; its ten largest clones have around 7%. The CDR3 consists of 19 residues. Germline values: CDR1 LNHNV, CDR2 YYDKDF (reference sequence). Trimming cost V 0 bases and J 2 bases; bases outside gene matches: 11. The sequence was collected from a man aged 40-49 years in good health and CMV-seropositive. This chain links TRBV15 with TRBJ2-1; 9 nucleotides agree with TRBD2. What was sequenced was PBMCs. CDR3 coding DNA: TGTGCCACCAGCAGAGATTGGACCCGTAGCGGGAGCGCCTACAATGAGCAGTTCTTC. As protein: CATSRDWTRSGSAYNEQFF. The whole variable domain, remainder taken from reference TRBV15 and TRBJ2-1, is DAMVIQNPRYQVTQFGKPVTLSCSQTLNHNVMYWYQQKSSQAPKLLFHYYDKDFNNEADTPDNFQSRRPNTSFCFLDIRSPGLGDTAMYLCATSRDWTRSGSAYNEQFFGPGTRLTVL.